Listed here are 16 T cell receptor beta chains from one sample, sequenced in a study of technical replicates of blood from a handful of donors. The method was immunoSEQ multiplex PCR; TCRdb's version includes in-frame clones alone and lacks a portion of them. The sample lists about 100,000 clones, roughly 94% seen once, with 0.2% to 0.25% in the top ten. Sequenced input: T cells isolated from PBMCs. The source of these receptors is a human donor in good health.

This clone has just a few counts. The rearrangement links TRBV5-6 to TRBJ2-7; tentatively, D is TRBD2 (6 bases). The germline CDR1 and CDR2 sequences are SGHDT and YYEEEE. The length of the CDR3 is 14 residues. V gave up 4 bases and J gave up 4 bases, with 15 bases separating them. CDR3 nucleotide sequence: TGTGCCAGCAGCGACCGGGACTCCCATTACGAGCAGTACTTC. Its protein product is CASSDRDSHYEQYF. The variable domain in full, with the rest retrieved from reference TRBV5-6 and TRBJ2-7, is DAGVTQSPTHLIKTRGQQVTLRCSPKSGHDTVSWYQQALGQGPQFIFQYYEEEERQRGNFPDRFSGHQFPNYSSELNVNALLLGDSALYLCASSDRDSHYEQYFGPGTRLTVT.

This chain joins TRBV7-2 and TRBJ2-7; TRBD1 aligns across 8 bases. Trimming took 2 bases from V and 0 from J; bases not matched to a gene: 3. The CDR3 is 15 amino acids. The germline V gene has CDR1 SGHTA and CDR2 FQGNSA. Written as DNA, the CDR3 is TGTGCCAGCAGCTTACTCGGACAGGGCTCCTACGAGCAGTACTTC. Its translation: CASSLLGQGSYEQYF.

The rearrangement links TRBV5-1 to TRBJ2-5; TRBD2 aligns across 8 bases. The ends lost 0 bases at V and 4 bases at J; junction bases unmatched: 11. CDR3 length: 17 amino acids. CDR1 and CDR2 from the germline V gene are SGHRS and YFSETQ. CDR3 nucleotide sequence: TGCGCCAGCAGCTTGGAAGGAAGCGGGGGAGGAGGAGAGACCCAGTACTTC. Amino acid sequence: CASSLEGSGGGGETQYF.

CDR3 bases: TGTGCCAGCAGCTTGTCGGGACAGGGAGGAGAGACCCAGTACTTC. Translated, it gives CASSLSGQGGETQYF. The rearrangement joins TRBV5-4 to TRBJ2-5, with 9 positions matching TRBD1. The junction had 5 bases not matched to a gene; V was cut back by 1 base and J by 4 bases. This CDR3 has 15 amino acids. Per the germline V gene, CDR1 is SGHNT and CDR2 is YYREEE (reference sequence).

This clone appeared once. The rearrangement links TRBV28 to TRBJ1-2; 8 bases match TRBD1. This CDR3 has 15 amino acids. J gave up 2 bases and V 2 bases, and 4 bases lay outside the gene matches. In germline, CDR1 is MDHEN, CDR2 SYDVKM. In DNA, the CDR3 is TGTGCCAGCAGTTTAACAGGGGGTATAAACTATGGCTACACCTTC. Protein product: CASSLTGGINYGYTF.

J is TRBJ2-7 and V is TRBV10-3; maybe TRBD1 (5 bases). Looked up from germline, CDR1 is ENHRY and CDR2 is SYGVKD. The CDR3 is made up of 13 amino acids. V was trimmed by 3 bases and J by 3 bases, leaving 9 bases between them. The CDR3: CAISDRTRYEQYF. CDR3 in DNA: TGTGCCATCAGTGATAGGACACGCTACGAGCAGTACTTC.

V is TRBV7-9 and J is TRBJ1-1, with a weak D call TRBD1 (5 bases). Trimming took off 0 bases at V and 6 bases at J, with 17 bases between the two ends. This CDR3 has 16 residues. Germline lookup yields CDR1 SEHNR and CDR2 FQNEAQ (reference sequence). For the CDR3, the DNA is TGTGCCAGCAGCTTAGCGCTAATACAGGTAGGCTCTGAAGCTTTCTTT. Protein product: CASSLALIQVGSEAFF.

The V and J genes are TRBV6-1 and TRBJ1-2; 7 nucleotides agree with TRBD1. CDR3 size: 13 residues. The J segment lost 2 bases and the V segment lost 9 bases, leaving 6 bases of the junction unmatched. Germline V CDR1 and CDR2: MNHNS, SASEGT. This CDR3 reads CASTTQGNYGYTF. As DNA, the CDR3 is TGTGCCAGTACCACACAGGGGAACTATGGCTACACCTTC.

This chain joins TRBV6-6 and TRBJ2-7; a possible D gene is TRBD1 (6 bases). Germline V gene sequence: CDR1 MNHNY, CDR2 SVGAGI (reference sequence). This CDR3 contains 11 residues. Trimming removed 6 bases at V and 6 bases at J, with 9 bases between. CDR3 coding DNA: TGTGCCAGCAGACAGGGTGTCGAGCAGTACTTC. It is translated as CASRQGVEQYF.

This clone was observed once. The chain is built from TRBV5-4 and TRBJ2-1; 9 bases fit TRBD2. There are 16 residues in the CDR3. Germline CDR1 SGHNT, CDR2 YYREEE (reference sequence). Losses at the gene ends were 0 bases for V and 1 base for J; bases not matched to a gene: 2. For the CDR3, the DNA is TGTGCCAGCAGCTTGGCTCTAGCGGGGTCCTACAATGAGCAGTTCTTC. This encodes CASSLALAGSYNEQFF.

This chain joins TRBV7-2 and TRBJ1-2; perhaps TRBD1 as D (5 bases). Germline values: CDR1 SGHTA, CDR2 FQGNSA. The CDR3 extends over 16 amino acids. The V and J ends lost 7 bases and 2 bases respectively, with 20 bases between them. The CDR3 nucleotides are TGTGCCAGCATAAAGGATCGGTGGGGGGGGAACTATGGCTACACCTTC. Translated, it gives CASIKDRWGGNYGYTF.

The gene calls are TRBV27 and TRBJ2-2; tentatively, D is TRBD1 (5 bases). Trimming removed 5 bases from V and 0 bases from J, with 19 bases in between. CDR1 MNHEY and CDR2 SMNVEV come from the germline V gene (reference sequence). The CDR3 contains 18 residues. This CDR3 reads CASSPRDQGLTNTGELFF. CDR3 DNA: TGTGCCAGCAGTCCTAGGGATCAGGGCCTTACGAACACCGGGGAGCTGTTTTTT.

The chain is built from TRBV5-1 and TRBJ1-6; no clear D. The CDR3 runs to 15 residues. The germline gives CDR1 SGHRS, CDR2 YFSETQ. Trimming stripped 4 bases from V and 10 bases from J, with 18 bases between. The CDR3 region has the DNA TGCGCCAGCAGCCCATCTACCGGGGTGTCGTCACCCCTCCACTTT. It yields the protein CASSPSTGVSSPLHF.

CDR3 protein: CASSRRLGTYEQYF. CDR3 coding DNA: TGTGCCAGCAGTAGGAGGTTGGGGACCTACGAGCAGTACTTC. V usage is TRBV6-5 and J usage is TRBJ2-7; a weak D match, TRBD2 (5 bases). CDR1 is MNHEY, CDR2 SVGAGI, per germline. Trimming cost V 5 bases and J 2 bases, with 13 bases left between them. The CDR3 sequence is 14 residues long.

The chain has TRBV14 and TRBJ1-6, with a tentative D call TRBD1 (5 bases). The V and J ends lost 0 bases and 4 bases respectively, with 34 bases between them. This CDR3 has 24 amino acids. The germline V gene has CDR1 SGHDN and CDR2 FVKESK. The CDR3 DNA sequence: TGTGCCAGCAGCCAAGATTCTCTCCGACAGTGGGCGGCTGTTCGGTCGGTATATAATTCACCCCTCCACTTT. It yields the protein CASSQDSLRQWAAVRSVYNSPLHF. Variable domain in full (rest from reference TRBV14 and TRBJ1-6): EAGVTQFPSHSVIEKGQTVTLRCDPISGHDNLYWYRRVMGKEIKFLLHFVKESKQDESGMPNNRFLAERTGGTYSTLKVQPAELEDSGVYFCASSQDSLRQWAAVRSVYNSPLHFGNGTRLTVT.

This sequence joins TRBV6-1 and TRBJ2-1; a weak D match, TRBD2 (7 bases). Germline V gene lookup returns CDR1 MNHNS and CDR2 SASEGT. Trimming stripped 5 bases from V and 4 bases from J, with 12 bases between. There are 14 residues in the CDR3. As DNA, the CDR3 is TGTGCCAGCAGTCCCCGGGGGGCATACAATGAGCAGTTCTTC. Protein product: CASSPRGAYNEQFF.